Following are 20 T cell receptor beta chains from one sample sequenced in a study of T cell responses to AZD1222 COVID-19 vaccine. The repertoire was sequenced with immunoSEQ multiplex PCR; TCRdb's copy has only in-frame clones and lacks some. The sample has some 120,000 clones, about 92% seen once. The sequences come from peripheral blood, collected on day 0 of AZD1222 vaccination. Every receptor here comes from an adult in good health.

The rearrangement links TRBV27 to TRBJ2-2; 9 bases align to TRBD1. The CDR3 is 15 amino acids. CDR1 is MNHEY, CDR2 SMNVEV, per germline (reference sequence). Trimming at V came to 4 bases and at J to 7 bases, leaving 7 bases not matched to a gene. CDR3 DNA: TGTGCCAGCAGTTCCCGGGACAGGGAGCACGGGGAGCTGTTTTTT. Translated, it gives CASSSRDREHGELFF.

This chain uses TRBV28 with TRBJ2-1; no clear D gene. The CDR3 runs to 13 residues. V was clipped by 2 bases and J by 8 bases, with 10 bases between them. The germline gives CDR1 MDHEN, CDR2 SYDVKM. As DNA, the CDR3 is TGTGCCAGCAGTTTAGGCGTCCGGCATGAGCAGTTCTTC. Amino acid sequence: CASSLGVRHEQFF.

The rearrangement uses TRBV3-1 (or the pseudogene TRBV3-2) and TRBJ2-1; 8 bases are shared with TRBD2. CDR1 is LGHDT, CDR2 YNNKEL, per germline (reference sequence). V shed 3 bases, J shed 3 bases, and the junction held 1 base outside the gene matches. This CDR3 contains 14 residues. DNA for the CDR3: TGTGCCAGCAGCCATAGCGGGAACTACAATGAGCAGTTCTTC. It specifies CASSHSGNYNEQFF.

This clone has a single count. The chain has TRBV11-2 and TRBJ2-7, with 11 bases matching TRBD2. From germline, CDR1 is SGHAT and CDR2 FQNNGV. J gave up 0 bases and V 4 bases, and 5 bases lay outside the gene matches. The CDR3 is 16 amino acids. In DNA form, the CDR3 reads TGTGCCAGCAGCTCCCTTAGCGGGAGGGCCTCCTACGAGCAGTACTTC. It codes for CASSSLSGRASYEQYF.

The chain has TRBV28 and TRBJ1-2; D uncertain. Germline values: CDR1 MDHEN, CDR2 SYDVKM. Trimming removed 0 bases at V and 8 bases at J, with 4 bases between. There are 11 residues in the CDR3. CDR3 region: CASSLWGGYTF. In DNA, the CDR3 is TGTGCCAGCAGTTTATGGGGCGGCTACACCTTC.

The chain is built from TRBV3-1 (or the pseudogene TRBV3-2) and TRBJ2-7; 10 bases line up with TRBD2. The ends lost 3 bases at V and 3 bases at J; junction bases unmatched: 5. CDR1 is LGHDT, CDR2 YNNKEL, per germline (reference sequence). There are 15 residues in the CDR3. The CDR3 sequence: CASSHQREGDYEQYF. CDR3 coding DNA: TGTGCCAGCAGCCACCAGCGGGAGGGCGACTACGAGCAGTACTTC.

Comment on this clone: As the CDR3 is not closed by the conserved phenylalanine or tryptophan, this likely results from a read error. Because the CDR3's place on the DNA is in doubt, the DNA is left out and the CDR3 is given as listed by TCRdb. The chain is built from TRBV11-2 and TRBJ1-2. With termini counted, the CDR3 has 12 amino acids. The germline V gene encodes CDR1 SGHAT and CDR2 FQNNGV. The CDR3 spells CASSLEVGRAHL.

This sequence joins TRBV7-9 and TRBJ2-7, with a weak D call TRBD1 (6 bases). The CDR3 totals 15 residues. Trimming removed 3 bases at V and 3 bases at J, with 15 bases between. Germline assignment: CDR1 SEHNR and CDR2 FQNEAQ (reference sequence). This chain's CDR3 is CASSFLGQPYYEQYF. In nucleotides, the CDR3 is TGTGCCAGCAGCTTTCTAGGACAGCCTTACTACGAGCAGTACTTC.

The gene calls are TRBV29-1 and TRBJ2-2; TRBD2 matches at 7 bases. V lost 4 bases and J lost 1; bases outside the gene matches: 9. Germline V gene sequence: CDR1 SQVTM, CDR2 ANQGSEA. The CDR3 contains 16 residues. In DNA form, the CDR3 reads TGCAGCGTTGGAAGGGGTGGGACTAAGAACACCGGGGAGCTGTTTTTT. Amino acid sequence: CSVGRGGTKNTGELFF.

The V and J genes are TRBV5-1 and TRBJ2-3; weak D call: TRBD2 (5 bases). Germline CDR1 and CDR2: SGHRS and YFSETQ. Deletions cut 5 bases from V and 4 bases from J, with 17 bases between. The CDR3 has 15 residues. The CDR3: CASRDLAGSADTQYF. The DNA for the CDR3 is TGCGCCAGCAGGGATTTGGCGGGTTCGGCAGATACGCAGTATTTT.

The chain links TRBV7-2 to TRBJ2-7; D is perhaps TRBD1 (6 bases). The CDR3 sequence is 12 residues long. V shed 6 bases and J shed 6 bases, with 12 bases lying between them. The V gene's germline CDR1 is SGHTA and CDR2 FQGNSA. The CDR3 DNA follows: TGTGCCAGCAGTTTCAGGGGACGCGAGCAGTACTTC. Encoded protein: CASSFRGREQYF.

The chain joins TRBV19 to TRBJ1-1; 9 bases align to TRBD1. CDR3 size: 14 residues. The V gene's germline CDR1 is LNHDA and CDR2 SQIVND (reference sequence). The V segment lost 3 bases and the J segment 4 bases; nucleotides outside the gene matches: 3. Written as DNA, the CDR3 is TGTGCCAGTAGTATTCGGACAGGGGTCACTGAAGCTTTCTTT. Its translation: CASSIRTGVTEAFF.

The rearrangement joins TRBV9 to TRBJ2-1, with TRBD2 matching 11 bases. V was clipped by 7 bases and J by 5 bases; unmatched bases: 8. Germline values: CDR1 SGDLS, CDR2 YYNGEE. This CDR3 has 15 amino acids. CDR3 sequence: CASGIAGGPHNEQFF. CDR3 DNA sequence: TGTGCCAGCGGAATAGCGGGAGGGCCTCACAATGAGCAGTTCTTC.

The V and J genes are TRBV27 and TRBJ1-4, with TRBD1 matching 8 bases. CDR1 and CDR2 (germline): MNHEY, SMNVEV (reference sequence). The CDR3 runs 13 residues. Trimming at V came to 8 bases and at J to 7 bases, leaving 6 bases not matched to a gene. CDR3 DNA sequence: TGTGCCAGCCTGAGACAGGGGAGTGAAAAACTGTTTTTT. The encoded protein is CASLRQGSEKLFF.

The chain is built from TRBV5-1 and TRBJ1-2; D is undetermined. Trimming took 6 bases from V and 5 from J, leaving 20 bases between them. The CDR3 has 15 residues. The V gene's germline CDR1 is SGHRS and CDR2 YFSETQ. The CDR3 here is CASTREVQTPYGYTF. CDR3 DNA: TGCGCCAGCACAAGGGAGGTCCAAACCCCGTATGGCTACACCTTC.

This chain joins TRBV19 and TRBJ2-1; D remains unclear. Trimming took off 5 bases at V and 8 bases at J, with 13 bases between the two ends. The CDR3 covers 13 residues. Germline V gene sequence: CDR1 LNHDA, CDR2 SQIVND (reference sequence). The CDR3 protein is CASSLGRWDEQFF. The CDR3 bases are TGTGCCAGTAGTCTAGGGCGGTGGGATGAGCAGTTCTTC.

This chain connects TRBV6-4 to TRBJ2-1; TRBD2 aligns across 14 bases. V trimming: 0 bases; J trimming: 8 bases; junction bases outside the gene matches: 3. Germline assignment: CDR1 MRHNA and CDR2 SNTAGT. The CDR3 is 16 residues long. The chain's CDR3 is CASSDSGTSGSYEQFF. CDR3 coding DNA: TGTGCCAGCAGTGACTCGGGGACTAGCGGGAGCTATGAGCAGTTCTTC.

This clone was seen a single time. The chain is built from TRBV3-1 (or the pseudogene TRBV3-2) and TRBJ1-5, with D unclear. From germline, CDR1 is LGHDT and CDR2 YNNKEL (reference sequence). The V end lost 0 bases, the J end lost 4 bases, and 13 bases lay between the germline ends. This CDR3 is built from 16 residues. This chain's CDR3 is CASSQEAGAHNQPQHF. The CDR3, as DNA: TGTGCCAGCAGCCAAGAGGCAGGAGCCCATAATCAGCCCCAGCATTTT.

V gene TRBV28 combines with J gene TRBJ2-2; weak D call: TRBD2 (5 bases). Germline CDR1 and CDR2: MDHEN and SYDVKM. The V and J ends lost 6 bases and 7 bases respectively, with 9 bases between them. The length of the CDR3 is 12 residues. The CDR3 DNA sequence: TGTGCCAGCAGCCGGACTGGCGGGGAGCTGTTTTTT. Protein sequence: CASSRTGGELFF.

CDR3 loop: CASSLLPGSNQPQHF. The CDR3 region has the DNA TGTGCCAGCAGTTTATTGCCGGGGAGCAATCAGCCCCAGCATTTT. The chain carries TRBV27 and TRBJ1-5; no reliable D call. This CDR3 contains 15 residues. Germline assignment: CDR1 MNHEY and CDR2 SMNVEV (reference sequence). Trimming pared 1 base from V and 1 base from J, leaving 8 bases between.